One and the same sample provided the 15 T cell receptor beta chains below, sequenced in a study of T cells after posttransplantation cyclophosphamide. Cells defined as naive were viable CD3+CD4+ or CD3+CD8+ and CCR7+CD45RA+CD45RO-CD95-CD27+CD28+. The method was immunoSEQ multiplex PCR; TCRdb's version includes in-frame clones alone and lacks a portion of them. In the table there are about 8,800 clones, 98% of which are singletons. Sequences were obtained from naive CD4+ T cells sorted from PBMCs. The receptor set was obtained from a woman aged 55-69 years in good health, CMV-negative, and a related stem cell transplant donor.

The J gene is TRBJ2-2, the V gene TRBV4-2; 13 positions match TRBD2. The CDR3 loop spans 16 amino acids. V lost 4 bases to trimming and J lost 6 bases; unmatched junction nucleotides: 5. CDR1 LGHNA and CDR2 YNFKEQ come from the germline V gene. CDR3 protein: CASSLGLAGTAGELFF. CDR3 nucleotides: TGTGCCAGCAGCCTGGGACTAGCGGGGACCGCCGGGGAGCTGTTTTTT.

The chain combines TRBV7-3 with TRBJ2-1, with D perhaps TRBD2 (5 bases). In germline, CDR1 is SGHTA, CDR2 FQGTGA. The CDR3 is 13 residues long. Trimming stripped 2 bases from V and 6 bases from J, with 8 bases between. The CDR3 DNA reads TGTGCCAGCAGCTTATTTGCGGGCAATGAGCAGTTCTTC. It yields the protein CASSLFAGNEQFF.

This clone was seen a single time. The chain couples TRBV7-2 to TRBJ2-3; 8 nucleotides match TRBD1. The junction had 6 bases not matched to a gene; V was cut back by 1 base and J by 3 bases. Germline loops: CDR1 SGHTA, CDR2 FQGNSA. There are 16 residues in the CDR3. CDR3 DNA sequence: TGTGCCAGCAGCTTAGAGCGCAGGGGGCGTACAGATACGCAGTATTTT. It encodes CASSLERRGRTDTQYF.

The gene calls are TRBV10-3 and TRBJ2-3; tentative D call: TRBD2 (6 bases). CDR1 and CDR2 (germline): ENHRY, SYGVKD. The CDR3 runs 17 residues. Trimming shortened V by 10 bases and J by 1 base, and 24 bases separated the two germline ends. The CDR3 spells CATGGPKGEARTDTQYF. In nucleotides, the CDR3 is TGTGCCACCGGGGGTCCTAAAGGGGAGGCTCGCACAGATACGCAGTATTTT.

With respect to this clone: This specimen includes other DNA sequences encoding the same CDR3. This chain links TRBV30 with TRBJ1-6; D is undetermined. With 0 bases removed from V and 10 bases from J, the gap between germline ends came to 13 bases. Germline assignment: CDR1 GTSNPN and CDR2 SVGIG (reference sequence). The CDR3 consists of 14 residues. CDR3 loop: CAWSVPPAISPLHF. The DNA of the CDR3 is TGTGCCTGGAGTGTACCCCCCGCGATCTCACCCCTCCACTTT. Together with reference TRBV30 and TRBJ1-6, the CDR3 gives the full variable domain: SQTIHQWPATLVQPVGSPLSLECTVEGTSNPNLYWYRQAAGRGLQLLFYSVGIGQISSEVPQNLSASRPQDRQFILSSKKLLLSDSGFYLCAWSVPPAISPLHFGNGTRLTVT.

The chain employs TRBV27 and TRBJ2-4, with D perhaps TRBD2 (5 bases). The V end lost 4 bases, the J end lost 2 bases, and 15 bases lay between the germline ends. Germline CDR1 and CDR2: MNHEY and SMNVEV (reference sequence). CDR3 size: 16 residues. CDR3 sequence (DNA): TGTGCCAGCAGTTCCGGACGAGGGTTGTCCAAAAACATTCAGTACTTC. As protein: CASSSGRGLSKNIQYF.

The chain recombines TRBV6-5 with TRBJ2-2; D possibly corresponds to TRBD1 (6 bases). The V end lost 8 bases, the J end lost 4 bases, and 8 bases lay between the germline ends. The CDR3 sequence is 12 residues long. CDR1 MNHEY and CDR2 SVGAGI come from the germline V gene. CDR3 DNA sequence: TGTGCCAGCTTGACAGGCACCGGGGAGCTGTTTTTT. Protein sequence: CASLTGTGELFF.

V usage is TRBV29-1 and J usage is TRBJ2-7, with 7 bases matching TRBD2. The CDR3 loop spans 15 amino acids. V was pared by 5 bases and J by 0 bases, with 10 bases of the junction left unmatched. Germline V CDR1 and CDR2: SQVTM, ANQGSEA. The CDR3 sequence: CSVLGGVGPSYEQYF. Here the CDR3 DNA reads TGCAGCGTTTTGGGGGGGGTCGGTCCCTCCTACGAGCAGTACTTC.

The V and J genes are TRBV18 and TRBJ2-3; D is possibly TRBD2 (6 bases). The germline CDR1 and CDR2 sequences are KGHSH and LQKENI. Trimming removed 4 bases from V and 4 bases from J, with 12 bases in between. The CDR3 sequence is 14 residues long. CDR3 region: CASSQTPGADTQYF. The CDR3 DNA reads TGTGCCAGCTCACAAACGCCGGGAGCAGATACGCAGTATTTT.

The chain carries TRBV29-1 and TRBJ1-5, with 8 positions matching TRBD1. Germline CDR1 and CDR2: SQVTM and ANQGSEA. V shed 6 bases, J shed 4 bases, and the junction held 2 bases outside the gene matches. This CDR3 is built from 12 residues. CDR3 region: CSVRQGNQPQHF. As DNA, the CDR3 is TGCAGCGTCCGACAGGGGAATCAGCCCCAGCATTTT. The full variable domain, completed using reference TRBV29-1 and TRBJ1-5, is SAVISQKPSRDICQRGTSLTIQCQVDSQVTMMFWYRQQPGQSLTLIATANQGSEATYESGFVIDKFPISRPNLTFSTLTVSNMSPEDSSIYLCSVRQGNQPQHFGDGTRLSIL.

The chain joins TRBV11-2 to TRBJ2-7; 9 positions agree with TRBD2. Per the germline V gene, CDR1 is SGHAT and CDR2 is FQNNGV. The CDR3 sequence is 17 residues long. V gave up 0 bases and J gave up 6 bases; unmatched junction bases: 12. CDR3 bases: TGTGCCAGCAGCTTAGATTCTAGGGCTAGCGGGATGGGCGAGCAGTACTTC. Translated, it gives CASSLDSRASGMGEQYF.

The gene calls are TRBV5-4 and TRBJ2-3; 15 bases match TRBD2. From germline, CDR1 is SGHNT and CDR2 YYREEE (reference sequence). V lost 4 bases to trimming and J lost 5 bases; unmatched junction nucleotides: 5. The CDR3 covers 16 residues. The CDR3 here is CASSLGTSGGIDTQYF. Written as DNA, the CDR3 is TGTGCCAGCAGCCTAGGGACTAGCGGGGGGATAGATACGCAGTATTTT.

This sequence joins TRBV5-5 and TRBJ1-1, with D tentatively TRBD1 (5 bases). CDR3 length: 17 residues. Trimming left V 4 bases short and J 0 bases short, with 19 bases between. The V gene's germline CDR1 is SGHKS and CDR2 YYEKEE (reference sequence). CDR3 in amino acids: CASSPPRGANMNTEAFF. Here the CDR3 DNA reads TGTGCCAGCAGCCCTCCCCGCGGGGCCAATATGAACACTGAAGCTTTCTTT.

This chain uses TRBV7-2 with TRBJ2-3; the D gene is possibly TRBD2 (5 bases). V was shortened by 1 base and J by 6 bases, with 14 bases between the two germline ends. This CDR3 spans 15 amino acids. CDR1 SGHTA and CDR2 FQGNSA come from the germline V gene. CDR3 nucleotides: TGTGCCAGCAGCTTAGGAGGGTGGGTGGCGGATACGCAGTATTTT. The encoded protein is CASSLGGWVADTQYF.

The chain joins TRBV7-9 to TRBJ2-7; D uncertain. V was shortened by 5 bases and J by 0 bases, with 11 bases between the two germline ends. From germline, CDR1 is SEHNR and CDR2 FQNEAQ (reference sequence). The length of the CDR3 is 14 residues. The CDR3 DNA follows: TGTGCCAGCAGCCAATCCCAGTCCTCCTACGAGCAGTACTTC. It translates to CASSQSQSSYEQYF. Together with reference TRBV7-9 and TRBJ2-7, the CDR3 gives the full variable domain: DTGVSQNPRHKITKRGQNVTFRCDPISEHNRLYWYRQTLGQGPEFLTYFQNEAQLEKSRLLSDRFSAERPKGSFSTLEIQRTEQGDSAMYLCASSQSQSSYEQYFGPGTRLTVT.